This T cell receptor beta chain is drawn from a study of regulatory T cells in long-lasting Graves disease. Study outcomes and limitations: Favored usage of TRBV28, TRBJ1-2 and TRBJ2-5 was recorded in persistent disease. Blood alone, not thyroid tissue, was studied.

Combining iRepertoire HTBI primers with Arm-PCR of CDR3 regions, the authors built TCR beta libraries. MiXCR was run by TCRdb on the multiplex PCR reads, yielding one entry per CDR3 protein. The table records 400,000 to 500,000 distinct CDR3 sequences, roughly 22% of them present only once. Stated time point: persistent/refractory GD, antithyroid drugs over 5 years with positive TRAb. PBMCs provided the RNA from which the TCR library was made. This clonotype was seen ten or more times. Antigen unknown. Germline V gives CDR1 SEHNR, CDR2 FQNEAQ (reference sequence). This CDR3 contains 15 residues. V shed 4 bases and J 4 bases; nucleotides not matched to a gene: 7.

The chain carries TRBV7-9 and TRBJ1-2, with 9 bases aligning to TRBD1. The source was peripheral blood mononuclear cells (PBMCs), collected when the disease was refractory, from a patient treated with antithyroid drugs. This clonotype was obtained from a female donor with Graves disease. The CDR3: CASSWSTGGPYGYTF. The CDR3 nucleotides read TGTGCCAGCAGCTGGAGCACAGGGGGCCCCTATGGCTACACCTTC.